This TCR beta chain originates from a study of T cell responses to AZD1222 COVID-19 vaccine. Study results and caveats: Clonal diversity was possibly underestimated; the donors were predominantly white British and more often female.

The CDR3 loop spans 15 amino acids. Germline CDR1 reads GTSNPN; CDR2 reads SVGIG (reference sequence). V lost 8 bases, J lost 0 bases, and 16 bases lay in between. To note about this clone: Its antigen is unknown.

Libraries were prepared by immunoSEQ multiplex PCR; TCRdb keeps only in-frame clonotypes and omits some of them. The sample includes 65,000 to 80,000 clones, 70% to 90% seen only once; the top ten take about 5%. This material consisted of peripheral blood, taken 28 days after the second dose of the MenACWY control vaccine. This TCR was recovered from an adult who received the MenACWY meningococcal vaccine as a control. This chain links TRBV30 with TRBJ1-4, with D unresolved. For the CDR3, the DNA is TGTGCCCGCCACAAAGGACGGGCAACTAATGAAAAACTGTTTTTT. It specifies CARHKGRATNEKLFF.